This record covers a single T cell receptor (beta chain). Its antigen is unknown. This record belongs to a study of T cells after yellow fever vaccination. Study observations and caveats: Compared with primary, the secondary response was weaker and peaked at day 5, not 15.

Making TCR cDNA involved 5'RACE template switching, which added UMIs and a universal primer site. Via MiXCR, TCRdb re-called the 5' RACE reads, giving one row per CDR3 protein. This table holds just over 300,000 distinct CDR3 sequences, 3.6% found once. This clonotype was obtained from a man between 18 and 35 years old who received the YFV17D yellow fever vaccine. Sequencing was performed on PBMCs, taken on the day of the yellow fever booster vaccination.

CDR3 bases: TGTGCCAGCAGCTTGGGGACAGGGGAACATCAGCCCCAGCATTTT. This codes for CASSLGTGEHQPQHF. The rearrangement links TRBV5-6 to TRBJ1-5; 9 bases align to TRBD1. V shed 0 bases, J shed 5 bases, and the junction held 3 bases outside the gene matches. This CDR3 comprises 15 residues. Germline CDR1 SGHDT, CDR2 YYEEEE.